This T cell receptor (beta chain) was recorded in a study of T-cell memory formation after mild COVID-19. The study, taken as a whole, reports: Contracting CD8+ clones were enriched in EMRA, CD4+ mainly in CM and EM. Second-wave clones with a day 37 peak had unconfirmed SARS-CoV-2 specificity. Cross-reactive memory apparently joined, as some responding clones appeared in pre-infection memory.

TCR alpha and TCR beta cDNA libraries carrying sample barcodes and UMIs were produced by 5'RACE using constant-segment primers. TCRdb re-derived calls from the 5' RACE reads in MiXCR, one entry per CDR3 protein. The sample yields approximately 150,000 distinct CDR3 sequences, under 25% seen once. A remark on this clonotype: What it binds is unknown.

This receptor was identified in an adult woman who had mild COVID-19 (a few samples of this study predate the infection). Cell type and time point are not known. Sequenced sample: PBMCs or a T cell subset sorted from them (not recorded which).

The CDR3 protein is CASSSTQGAKELFF. CDR3 nucleotides: TGTGCCAGCAGCTCCACACAGGGGGCGAAGGAGCTGTTTTTT. This chain uses TRBV7-3 with TRBJ2-2; the match to TRBD1 covers 9 bases. This CDR3 has 14 amino acids. Germline assignment: CDR1 SGHTA and CDR2 FQGTGA. The trim removed 4 bases at V and 10 bases at J, leaving 7 bases unmatched.